This TCR beta chain was sequenced for a study of blood T cells in healthy people across ages. The CDR3 is made up of 14 amino acids. The junction had 13 bases not matched to a gene; V was cut back by 6 bases and J by 9 bases. Germline CDR1 is SNHLY and CDR2 is FYNNEI. The study drew donors from healthy Caucasian individuals in Russia aged about 6 to 90. Peripheral blood, around 9.4 milliliters per donor, was collected. A word on this clonotype: Its target is not known.

A second PCR, run for about 7 to 11 cycles, used a sample-barcoded 5' primer plus a J-beta primer mix. TCRdb re-called the 5' RACE reads with MiXCR, one entry per CDR3 protein. Among some 1.4 million distinct CDR3 sequences listed, around two fifths were seen once. Notes on the study in general: Roughly linear declines in TCR beta diversity per million T cells occurred with age. Since the PBMCs were unsorted, naive and antigen-experienced cells could not be conclusively compared.

Material for sequencing was blood. The receptor comes from a woman aged 18-35 years in good health. The chain has TRBV2 and TRBJ2-7; 8 positions agree with TRBD2. CDR3 protein: CASRETSAQGGQYF. The DNA for the CDR3 is TGTGCCAGCAGGGAGACTAGCGCCCAGGGAGGGCAGTACTTC.